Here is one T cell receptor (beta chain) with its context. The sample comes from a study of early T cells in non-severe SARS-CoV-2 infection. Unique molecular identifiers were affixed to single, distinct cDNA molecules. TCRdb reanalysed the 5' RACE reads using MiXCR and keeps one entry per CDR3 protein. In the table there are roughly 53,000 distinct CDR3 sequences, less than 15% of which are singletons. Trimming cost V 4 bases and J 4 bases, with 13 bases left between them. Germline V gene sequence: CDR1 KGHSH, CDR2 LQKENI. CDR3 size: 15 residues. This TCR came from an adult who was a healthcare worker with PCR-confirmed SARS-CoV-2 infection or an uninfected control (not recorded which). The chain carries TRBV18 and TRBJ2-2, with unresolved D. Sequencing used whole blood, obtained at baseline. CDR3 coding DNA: TGTGCCAGCTCACTCACGTCCGATCTCACCGGGGAGCTGTTTTTT. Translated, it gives CASSLTSDLTGELFF.